The next 29 T cell receptor beta chains were all read from a single sample in a study of cytomegalovirus exposure and HLA in healthy donors. Both 60 Vbeta primers and 13 Jbeta primers went into the PCR. Here immunoSEQ multiplex PCR was the method, and the copy in TCRdb shows in-frame clones only, minus some. The sample shows 180,000 or so clones, 76% of them seen only once. Sequencing was carried out using PBMCs. The receptor source for this set is a female donor in good health and CMV-seronegative.

Only one count was recorded for this clone. This chain uses TRBV28 with TRBJ2-4; tentatively, D is TRBD2 (5 bases). The CDR3 has 14 residues. The V gene lost 5 bases and the J gene lost 2 bases, with 10 bases spanning the gap. Per the germline V gene, CDR1 is MDHEN and CDR2 is SYDVKM. The CDR3 DNA reads TGTGCCAGCAGTCCCTTCGGGACCAAAAACATTCAGTACTTC. Protein sequence: CASSPFGTKNIQYF.

The chain carries TRBV7-2 and TRBJ2-3; no clear D. Per germline, CDR1 SGHTA and CDR2 FQGNSA. The CDR3 length is 15 residues. Trimming took 1 base from V and 0 from J, leaving 8 bases between them. DNA of the CDR3: TGTGCCAGCAGCTTAGGGCAGGTCAGCACAGATACGCAGTATTTT. It specifies CASSLGQVSTDTQYF. Supplemented by reference TRBV7-2 and TRBJ2-3, the full variable domain reads GAGVSQSPSNKVTEKGKDVELRCDPISGHTALYWYRQSLGQGLEFLIYFQGNSAPDKSGLPSDRFSAERTGGSVSTLTIQRTQQEDSAVYLCASSLGQVSTDTQYFGPGTRLTVL.

The chain uses TRBV30 and TRBJ2-1; 10 nucleotides align to TRBD2. CDR3 length: 14 amino acids. Trimming cost V 8 bases and J 5 bases; bases outside gene matches: 9. Germline CDR1 is GTSNPN and CDR2 is SVGIG (reference sequence). This chain's CDR3 is CATSLAGYDNEQFF. The DNA of the CDR3 is TGTGCCACCTCACTAGCGGGGTATGACAATGAGCAGTTCTTC.

The rearrangement joins TRBV6-6 to TRBJ1-1; D gene uncertain. The CDR3 contains 13 residues. V shed 0 bases and J shed 5 bases, with 7 bases lying between them. Germline V lookup: CDR1 MNHNY, CDR2 SVGAGI (reference sequence). Here the CDR3 DNA reads TGTGCCAGCAGTTACTCGACGGGGACTGAAGCTTTCTTT. Translation gives CASSYSTGTEAFF.

This chain links TRBV5-6 with TRBJ2-3, with 10 bases that match TRBD2. The CDR3 is 15 residues long. Looked up from germline, CDR1 is SGHDT and CDR2 is YYEEEE. J was trimmed by 9 bases and V by 2 bases; bases with no gene match: 9. As DNA, the CDR3 is TGTGCCAGCAGCTTATATACTAGCGGGGCCAACACGCAGTATTTT. Residues: CASSLYTSGANTQYF.

This clone has only a few counts. The chain uses TRBV2 and TRBJ1-2; D gene unclear. V was shortened by 4 bases and J by 4 bases, with 13 bases between the two germline ends. CDR3 length: 14 amino acids. Per the germline V gene, CDR1 is SNHLY and CDR2 is FYNNEI. CDR3 loop: CASSGFGLSYGYTF. The CDR3 nucleotides read TGTGCCAGCAGTGGGTTTGGGCTATCCTATGGCTACACCTTC.

The rearrangement links TRBV7-9 to TRBJ2-3; perhaps TRBD1 as D (6 bases). This CDR3 has 15 residues. Trimming removed 1 base at V and 2 bases at J, with 10 bases between. Germline loops: CDR1 SEHNR, CDR2 FQNEAQ (reference sequence). CDR3 in DNA: TGTGCCAGCAGCTTAGGTGACAGGTCCACAGATACGCAGTATTTT. Encoded protein: CASSLGDRSTDTQYF.

V is TRBV5-1 and J is TRBJ2-7; 7 nucleotides line up with TRBD1. CDR3 size: 16 residues. V was clipped by 1 base and J by 3 bases; unmatched bases: 10. The V gene's germline CDR1 is SGHRS and CDR2 YFSETQ. The CDR3 protein is CASSLWGGQAHYEQYF. The CDR3 DNA is TGCGCCAGCAGCTTGTGGGGTGGACAGGCCCACTACGAGCAGTACTTC.

This chain uses TRBV27 with TRBJ2-1, with D uncertain. This CDR3 contains 16 residues. Trimming stripped 6 bases from V and 5 bases from J, with 20 bases between. Per germline, CDR1 MNHEY and CDR2 SMNVEV (reference sequence). The CDR3 DNA sequence: TGTGCCAGCAGCCCCGAAAGGCTGCGGAGCAACAATGAGCAGTTCTTC. Amino acids: CASSPERLRSNNEQFF.

V is TRBV5-1 and J is TRBJ1-6; no firm D call. The CDR3 is made up of 14 amino acids. V gave up 1 base and J gave up 8 bases, with 10 bases separating them. Germline V gene data show CDR1 as SGHRS and CDR2 as YFSETQ. DNA for the CDR3: TGCGCCAGCAGCTTGACAACAGTCGATTCACCCCTCCACTTT. It specifies CASSLTTVDSPLHF.

The chain recombines TRBV5-6 with TRBJ2-5; TRBD2 agrees at 12 bases. The germline V gene encodes CDR1 SGHDT and CDR2 YYEEEE. The length of the CDR3 is 13 residues. V gave up 7 bases and J gave up 3 bases; unmatched junction bases: 1. CDR3 region: CASRTSGKETQYF. CDR3 coding DNA: TGTGCCAGCCGGACTAGCGGGAAAGAGACCCAGTACTTC.

The chain has TRBV7-2 and TRBJ2-7, with a tentative D call TRBD1 (6 bases). There are 12 residues in the CDR3. Germline lookup yields CDR1 SGHTA and CDR2 FQGNSA. Trimming took 4 bases from V and 6 from J, leaving 10 bases between them. The chain's CDR3 is CASSSTGGEQYF. CDR3 bases: TGTGCCAGCAGCTCGACAGGAGGCGAGCAGTACTTC.

This clone was seen a handful of times. The rearrangement uses TRBV9 and TRBJ2-1; tentatively, D is TRBD2 (7 bases). The CDR3 loop spans 18 amino acids. Germline CDR1 SGDLS, CDR2 YYNGEE. V lost 3 bases to trimming and J lost 6 bases, with 25 bases between them. CDR3 loop: CASSAEGVVTGGVNEQFF. The CDR3 DNA reads as TGTGCCAGCAGCGCAGAGGGGGTCGTGACGGGAGGTGTCAATGAGCAGTTCTTC.

This chain links TRBV15 with TRBJ1-1; no clear D. The CDR3 is 19 residues long. Germline V CDR1 and CDR2: LNHNV, YYDKDF (reference sequence). The germline V and J ends were trimmed by 0 bases and 6 bases, with 26 bases remaining between them. CDR3 amino acids: CATSRDLVWVGSLAAEAFF. The CDR3 nucleotides are TGTGCCACCAGCAGAGATCTTGTTTGGGTGGGCTCCCTCGCCGCTGAAGCTTTCTTT. Full variable domain (remainder filled in from reference TRBV15 and TRBJ1-1): DAMVIQNPRYQVTQFGKPVTLSCSQTLNHNVMYWYQQKSSQAPKLLFHYYDKDFNNEADTPDNFQSRRPNTSFCFLDIRSPGLGDTAMYLCATSRDLVWVGSLAAEAFFGQGTRLTVV.

The chain uses TRBV27 and TRBJ2-7, with D possibly matching TRBD2 (6 bases). Per the germline V gene, CDR1 is MNHEY and CDR2 is SMNVEV (reference sequence). Trimming left V 2 bases short and J 2 bases short, with 7 bases between. This CDR3 is built from 13 residues. CDR3 nucleotides: TGTGCCAGCAGTTTAAGACTAGCCTACGAGCAGTACTTC. Translation gives CASSLRLAYEQYF.

The chain employs TRBV19 and TRBJ2-1, with D uncertain. Germline assignment: CDR1 LNHDA and CDR2 SQIVND (reference sequence). This CDR3 region has 13 residues. V was cut by 8 bases and J by 0 bases, with 8 bases left in between. The CDR3 DNA sequence: TGTGCCAGTCCTTCCCGCTCCTACAATGAGCAGTTCTTC. It specifies CASPSRSYNEQFF.

The chain is built from TRBV15 and TRBJ2-1, with 7 bases matching TRBD2. The CDR3 consists of 14 residues. Germline V CDR1 and CDR2: LNHNV, YYDKDF (reference sequence). With 2 bases clipped from V and 6 bases from J, the junction kept 4 bases outside the gene matches. CDR3 residues: CATSRREVLNEQFF. The CDR3 DNA is TGTGCCACCAGCAGACGGGAGGTTCTCAATGAGCAGTTCTTC.

The chain carries TRBV6-1 and TRBJ1-1; TRBD1 agrees at 7 bases. From germline, CDR1 is MNHNS and CDR2 SASEGT. V lost 2 bases, J lost 7 bases, and 7 bases stayed unmatched. The CDR3 totals 14 residues. CDR3 DNA: TGTGCCAGCAGTGAATCGAGGGGGCGTAGTGAAGCTTTCTTT. It specifies CASSESRGRSEAFF.

The gene calls are TRBV6-1 and TRBJ2-3; the match to TRBD2 covers 7 bases. Germline V CDR1 and CDR2: MNHNS, SASEGT. J was trimmed by 3 bases and V by 6 bases; bases with no gene match: 0. This CDR3 contains 12 residues. As DNA, the CDR3 is TGTGCCAGCAGACTAGCGACAGATACGCAGTATTTT. Translating it yields CASRLATDTQYF.

This clone was recorded once. This chain joins TRBV7-2 and TRBJ2-4; D might be TRBD2 (5 bases). The CDR3 length is 17 residues. The germline V gene has CDR1 SGHTA and CDR2 FQGNSA. Trimming pared 1 base from V and 0 bases from J, leaving 13 bases between. The DNA of the CDR3 is TGTGCCAGCAGCTTAGTGTTGGTGGGAGTAGCCAAAAACATTCAGTACTTC. It yields the protein CASSLVLVGVAKNIQYF.

The chain joins TRBV6-1 to TRBJ1-6, with TRBD1 matching 8 bases. V trimming: 3 bases; J trimming: 9 bases; junction bases outside the gene matches: 7. Germline CDR1 reads MNHNS; CDR2 reads SASEGT. The CDR3 length is 15 residues. The CDR3 region is CASSDMQGAGSPLHF. CDR3 coding DNA: TGTGCCAGCAGTGATATGCAGGGGGCCGGTTCACCCCTCCACTTT.

The V and J genes are TRBV28 and TRBJ2-7; D not resolved. With 3 bases removed from V and 7 bases from J, the gap between germline ends came to 10 bases. This CDR3 is built from 12 residues. Germline CDR1 and CDR2: MDHEN and SYDVKM. CDR3 in amino acids: CASSLNSREQYF. CDR3 coding DNA: TGTGCCAGCAGTTTGAATTCACGGGAGCAGTACTTC.

This chain connects TRBV11-2 to TRBJ1-5; D not certain. Trimming cost V 5 bases and J 0 bases, with 11 bases left between them. Germline V gene data show CDR1 as SGHAT and CDR2 as FQNNGV. The CDR3 has 15 residues. The chain's CDR3 is CASSLYHGSNQPQHF. DNA of the CDR3: TGTGCCAGCAGCCTGTATCACGGTAGCAATCAGCCCCAGCATTTT.

The chain joins TRBV5-1 to TRBJ2-6; no clear D. Germline V gene data show CDR1 as SGHRS and CDR2 as YFSETQ. The V gene lost 4 bases and the J gene lost 0 bases, with 11 bases spanning the gap. The CDR3 length is 16 residues. This CDR3 is CASSLQWSSGANVLTF. The CDR3 nucleotides read TGCGCCAGCAGCCTCCAATGGAGCTCTGGGGCCAACGTCCTGACTTTC. Together with reference TRBV5-1 and TRBJ2-6, the CDR3 gives the full variable domain: KAGVTQTPRYLIKTRGQQVTLSCSPISGHRSVSWYQQTPGQGLQFLFEYFSETQRNKGNFPGRFSGRQFSNSRSEMNVSTLELGDSALYLCASSLQWSSGANVLTFGAGSRLTVL.

This chain joins TRBV15 and TRBJ2-7; TRBD2 might be the D (6 bases). Germline lookup yields CDR1 LNHNV and CDR2 YYDKDF (reference sequence). Trimming cost V 5 bases and J 7 bases, with 18 bases left between them. This CDR3 contains 14 residues. CDR3 region: CATSGHASREEQYF. The CDR3 bases are TGTGCCACCAGCGGCCACGCCTCCCGGGAGGAGCAGTACTTC.

This chain uses TRBV5-4 with TRBJ1-6, with D maybe TRBD1 (5 bases). Trimming shortened V by 2 bases and J by 11 bases, and 14 bases separated the two germline ends. This CDR3 comprises 14 residues. Germline loops: CDR1 SGHNT, CDR2 YYREEE (reference sequence). Here the CDR3 DNA reads TGTGCCAGCAGCTTACGGGGGTTATTAGCACCCCTCCACTTT. Residues: CASSLRGLLAPLHF.

As concerns this clone: This CDR3 is also generated by other DNA sequences in the sample. The rearrangement links TRBV7-9 to TRBJ2-5; a weak D match, TRBD2 (6 bases). V was pared by 0 bases and J by 5 bases, with 7 bases between. The CDR3 has 13 residues. Germline loops: CDR1 SEHNR, CDR2 FQNEAQ (reference sequence). The chain's CDR3 is CASSLAGGETQYF. CDR3 DNA sequence: TGTGCCAGCAGCTTAGCAGGAGGGGAGACCCAGTACTTC. Combining the CDR3 with reference TRBV7-9 and TRBJ2-5 gives the whole variable domain DTGVSQNPRHKITKRGQNVTFRCDPISEHNRLYWYRQTLGQGPEFLTYFQNEAQLEKSRLLSDRFSAERPKGSFSTLEIQRTEQGDSAMYLCASSLAGGETQYFGPGTRLLVL.

This clone has just a few counts. The chain is built from TRBV7-8 and TRBJ2-5; perhaps TRBD1 as D (6 bases). The V end lost 1 base, the J end lost 1 base, and 10 bases lay between the germline ends. Germline lookup yields CDR1 SGHVS and CDR2 FQNEAQ. This CDR3 has 15 amino acids. The DNA for the CDR3 is TGTGCCAGCAGCTTAGGGCAGGGGACCCAAGAGACCCAGTACTTC. It yields the protein CASSLGQGTQETQYF.

The rearrangement links TRBV30 to TRBJ1-2; D is uncertain. This CDR3 has 12 amino acids. The V gene's germline CDR1 is GTSNPN and CDR2 SVGIG (reference sequence). V was clipped by 0 bases and J by 8 bases, with 10 bases between them. This CDR3 reads CAWSVGVWGYTF. Here the CDR3 DNA reads TGTGCCTGGAGTGTCGGGGTCTGGGGCTACACCTTC.